Listed here is a single TCR beta chain. The PCR had 60 Vbeta and 13 Jbeta primers. The table came from immunoSEQ multiplex PCR; TCRdb's copy has only in-frame clones and leaves some out. Here the sample spans roughly 120,000 clones, approximately 80% being singletons. Germline CDR1 LNHDA, CDR2 SQIVND (reference sequence). The CDR3 loop spans 15 amino acids. The V and J ends lost 6 bases and 2 bases respectively, with 15 bases between them. The data are from a study of cytomegalovirus exposure and HLA in healthy donors. The sequenced material came from PBMCs. The rearrangement joins TRBV19 to TRBJ2-3, with D perhaps TRBD2 (6 bases). This receptor was identified in a middle-aged woman in good health and CMV-seropositive. The CDR3 DNA sequence: TGTGCCAGTAGGCCACCGGGACTTGCCACAGATACGCAGTATTTT. Translation: CASRPPGLATDTQYF.